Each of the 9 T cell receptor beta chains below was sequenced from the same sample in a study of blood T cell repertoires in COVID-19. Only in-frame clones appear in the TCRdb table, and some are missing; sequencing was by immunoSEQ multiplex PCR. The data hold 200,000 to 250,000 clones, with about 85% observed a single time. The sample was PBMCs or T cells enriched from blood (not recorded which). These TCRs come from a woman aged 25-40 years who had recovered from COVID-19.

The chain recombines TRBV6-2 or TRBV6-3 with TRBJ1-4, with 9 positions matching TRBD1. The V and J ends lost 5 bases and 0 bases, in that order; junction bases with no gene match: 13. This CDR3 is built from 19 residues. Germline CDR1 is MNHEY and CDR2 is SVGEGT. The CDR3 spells CASSPRTGVGEPTNEKLFF. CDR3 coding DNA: TGTGCCAGCAGTCCGAGGACAGGGGTAGGCGAACCAACTAATGAAAAACTGTTTTTT.

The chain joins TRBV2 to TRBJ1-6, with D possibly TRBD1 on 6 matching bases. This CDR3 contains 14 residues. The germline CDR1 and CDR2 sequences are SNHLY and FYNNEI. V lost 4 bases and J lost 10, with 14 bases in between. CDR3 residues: CASSVASGESPLHF. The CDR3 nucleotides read TGTGCCAGCAGTGTAGCGTCAGGGGAATCACCCCTCCACTTT.

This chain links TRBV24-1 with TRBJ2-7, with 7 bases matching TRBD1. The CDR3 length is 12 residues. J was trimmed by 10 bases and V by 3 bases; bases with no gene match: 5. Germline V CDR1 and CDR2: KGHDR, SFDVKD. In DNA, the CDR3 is TGTGCCACCAGTGATATCCGGGACAGACAGTACTTC. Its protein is CATSDIRDRQYF.

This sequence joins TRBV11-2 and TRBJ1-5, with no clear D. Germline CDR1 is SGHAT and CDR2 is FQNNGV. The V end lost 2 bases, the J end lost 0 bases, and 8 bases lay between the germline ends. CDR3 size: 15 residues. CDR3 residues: CASSLSGGSNQPQHF. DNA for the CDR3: TGTGCCAGCAGCTTATCGGGAGGTAGCAATCAGCCCCAGCATTTT.

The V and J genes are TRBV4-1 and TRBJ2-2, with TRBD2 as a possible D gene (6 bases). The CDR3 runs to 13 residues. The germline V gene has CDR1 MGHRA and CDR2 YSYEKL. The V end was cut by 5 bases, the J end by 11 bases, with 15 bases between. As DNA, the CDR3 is TGCGCCAGCAGCGGACGCCGGGACTCCGAGCTGTTTTTT. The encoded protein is CASSGRRDSELFF.

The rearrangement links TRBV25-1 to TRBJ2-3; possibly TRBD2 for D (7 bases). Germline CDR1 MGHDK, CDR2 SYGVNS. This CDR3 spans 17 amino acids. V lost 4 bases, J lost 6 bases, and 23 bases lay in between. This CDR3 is CASSADTGRAQGDTQYF. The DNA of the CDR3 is TGTGCCAGCAGTGCTGATACAGGGAGGGCGCAGGGGGATACGCAGTATTTT.

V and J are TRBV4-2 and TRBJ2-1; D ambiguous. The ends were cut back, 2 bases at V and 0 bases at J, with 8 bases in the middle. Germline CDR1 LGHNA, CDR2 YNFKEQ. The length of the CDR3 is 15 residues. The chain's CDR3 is CASSQTVSSYNEQFF. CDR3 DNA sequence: TGTGCCAGCAGCCAAACCGTCAGCTCCTACAATGAGCAGTTCTTC.

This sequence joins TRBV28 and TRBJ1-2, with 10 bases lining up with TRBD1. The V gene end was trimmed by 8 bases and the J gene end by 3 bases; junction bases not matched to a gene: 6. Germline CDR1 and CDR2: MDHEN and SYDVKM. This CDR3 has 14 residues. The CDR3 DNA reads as TGTGCCAGCTGGGACAGGGGAGATTACTATGGCTACACCTTC. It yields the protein CASWDRGDYYGYTF.

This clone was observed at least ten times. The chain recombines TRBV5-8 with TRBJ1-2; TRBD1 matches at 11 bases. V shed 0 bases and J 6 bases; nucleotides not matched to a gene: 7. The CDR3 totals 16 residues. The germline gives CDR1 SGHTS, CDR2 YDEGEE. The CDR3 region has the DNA TGTGCCAGCAGCTTGGGAAGGACAGGGGGCGAGAATGGCTACACCTTC. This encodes CASSLGRTGGENGYTF.